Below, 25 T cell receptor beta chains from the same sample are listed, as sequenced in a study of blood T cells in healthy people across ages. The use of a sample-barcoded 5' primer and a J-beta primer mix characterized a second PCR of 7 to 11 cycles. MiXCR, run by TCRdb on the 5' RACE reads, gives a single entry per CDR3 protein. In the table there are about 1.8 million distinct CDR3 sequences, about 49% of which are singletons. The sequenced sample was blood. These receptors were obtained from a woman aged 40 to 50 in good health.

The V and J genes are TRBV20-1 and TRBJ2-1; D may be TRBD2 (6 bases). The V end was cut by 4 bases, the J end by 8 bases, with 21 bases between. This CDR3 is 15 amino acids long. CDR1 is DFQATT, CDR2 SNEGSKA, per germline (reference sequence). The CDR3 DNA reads TGCAGTGCTACCGCCCCTAGGGGAACGGGAGATGAGCAGTTCTTC. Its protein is CSATAPRGTGDEQFF.

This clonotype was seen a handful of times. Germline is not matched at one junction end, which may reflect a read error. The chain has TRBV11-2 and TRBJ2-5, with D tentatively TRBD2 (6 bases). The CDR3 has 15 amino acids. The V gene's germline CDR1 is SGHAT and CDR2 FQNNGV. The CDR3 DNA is TGTGCCAGCAACTTAGTAGGCGGGACCCAAGAGACCCAGTACTTC. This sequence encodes CASNLVGGTQETQYF.

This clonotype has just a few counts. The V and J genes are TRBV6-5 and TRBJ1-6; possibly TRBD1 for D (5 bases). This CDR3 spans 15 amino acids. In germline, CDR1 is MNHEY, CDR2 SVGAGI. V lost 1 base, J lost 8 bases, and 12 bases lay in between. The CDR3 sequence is CASSYWGYKDSPLHF. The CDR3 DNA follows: TGTGCCAGCAGTTACTGGGGGTATAAGGATTCACCCCTCCACTTT.

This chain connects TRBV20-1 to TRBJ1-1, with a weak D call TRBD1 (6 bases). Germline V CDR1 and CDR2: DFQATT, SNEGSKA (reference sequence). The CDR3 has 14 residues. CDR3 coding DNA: TGCAGGGCTTCAGGCAGGGGCGAGAACACTGAAGCTTTCTTT. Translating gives CRASGRGENTEAFF.

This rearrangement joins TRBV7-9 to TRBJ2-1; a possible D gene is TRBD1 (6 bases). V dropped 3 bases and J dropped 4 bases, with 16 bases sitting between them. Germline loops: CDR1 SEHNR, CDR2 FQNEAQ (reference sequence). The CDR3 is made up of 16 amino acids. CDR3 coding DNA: TGTGCCAGCAGCTTTGGGACCAGACAGGTTTACAATGAGCAGTTCTTC. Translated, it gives CASSFGTRQVYNEQFF. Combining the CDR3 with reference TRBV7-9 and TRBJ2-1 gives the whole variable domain DTGVSQNPRHKITKRGQNVTFRCDPISEHNRLYWYRQTLGQGPEFLTYFQNEAQLEKSRLLSDRFSAERPKGSFSTLEIQRTEQGDSAMYLCASSFGTRQVYNEQFFGPGTRLTVL.

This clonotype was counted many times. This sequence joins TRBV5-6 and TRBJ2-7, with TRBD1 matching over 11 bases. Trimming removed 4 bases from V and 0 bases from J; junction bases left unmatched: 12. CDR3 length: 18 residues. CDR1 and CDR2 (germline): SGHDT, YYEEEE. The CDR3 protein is CASSPRPRTGGGSYEQYF. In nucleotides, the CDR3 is TGTGCCAGCAGCCCTAGACCGAGGACAGGGGGCGGCTCCTACGAGCAGTACTTC.

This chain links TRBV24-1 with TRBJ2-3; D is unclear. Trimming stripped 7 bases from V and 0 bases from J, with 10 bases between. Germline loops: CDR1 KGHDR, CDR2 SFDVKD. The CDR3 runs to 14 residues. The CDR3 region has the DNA TGTGCCACCAGGCACGGGTCTAGCACAGATACGCAGTATTTT. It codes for CATRHGSSTDTQYF.

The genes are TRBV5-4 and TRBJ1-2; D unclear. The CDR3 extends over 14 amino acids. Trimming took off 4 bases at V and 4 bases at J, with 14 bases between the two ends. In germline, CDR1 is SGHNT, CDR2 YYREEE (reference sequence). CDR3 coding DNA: TGTGCCAGCAGCGTTACTCAGGAAGCCTATGGCTACACCTTC. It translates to CASSVTQEAYGYTF.

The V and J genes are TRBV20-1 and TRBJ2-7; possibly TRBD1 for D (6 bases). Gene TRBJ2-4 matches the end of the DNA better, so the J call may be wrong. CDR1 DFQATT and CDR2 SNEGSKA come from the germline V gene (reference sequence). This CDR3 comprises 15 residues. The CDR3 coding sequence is TGCAGTGCTAGAGACCCACAGGGTCTAAAAAACATTCAGTACTTC. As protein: CSARDPQGLKNIQYF.

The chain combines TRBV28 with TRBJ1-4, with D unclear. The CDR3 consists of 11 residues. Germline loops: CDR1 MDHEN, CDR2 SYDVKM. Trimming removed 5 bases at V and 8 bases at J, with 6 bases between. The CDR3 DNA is TGTGCCAGCAGTCGTAGGGAAAAACTGTTTTTT. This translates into CASSRREKLFF. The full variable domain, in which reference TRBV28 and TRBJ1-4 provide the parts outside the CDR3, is DVKVTQSSRYLVKRTGEKVFLECVQDMDHENMFWYRQDPGLGLRLIYFSYDVKMKEKGDIPEGYSVSREKKERFSLILESASTNQTSMYLCASSRREKLFFGSGTQLSVL.

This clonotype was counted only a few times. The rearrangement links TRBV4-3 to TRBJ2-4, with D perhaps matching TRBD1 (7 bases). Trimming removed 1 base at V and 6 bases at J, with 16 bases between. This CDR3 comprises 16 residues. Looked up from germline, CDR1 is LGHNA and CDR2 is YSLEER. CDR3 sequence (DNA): TGCGCCAGCAGCCAAGGGGTAGGGCAGGGGGGAAACATTCAGTACTTC. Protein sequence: CASSQGVGQGGNIQYF.

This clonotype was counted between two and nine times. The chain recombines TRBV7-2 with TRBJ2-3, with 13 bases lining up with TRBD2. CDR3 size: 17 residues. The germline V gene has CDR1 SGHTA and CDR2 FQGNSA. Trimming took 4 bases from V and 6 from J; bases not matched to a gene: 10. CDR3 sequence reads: CASSSIRLAGGGDTQYF. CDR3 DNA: TGTGCCAGCAGCTCGATACGACTAGCGGGGGGAGGGGATACGCAGTATTTT. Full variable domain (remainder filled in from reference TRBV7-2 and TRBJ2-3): GAGVSQSPSNKVTEKGKDVELRCDPISGHTALYWYRQSLGQGLEFLIYFQGNSAPDKSGLPSDRFSAERTGGSVSTLTIQRTQQEDSAVYLCASSSIRLAGGGDTQYFGPGTRLTVL.

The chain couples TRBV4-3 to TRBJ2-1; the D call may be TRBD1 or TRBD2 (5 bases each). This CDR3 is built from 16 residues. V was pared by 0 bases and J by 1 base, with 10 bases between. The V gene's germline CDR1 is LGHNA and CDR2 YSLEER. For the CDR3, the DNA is TGCGCCAGCAGCCAAGAGGGACGGAATTCCTACAATGAGCAGTTCTTC. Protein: CASSQEGRNSYNEQFF.

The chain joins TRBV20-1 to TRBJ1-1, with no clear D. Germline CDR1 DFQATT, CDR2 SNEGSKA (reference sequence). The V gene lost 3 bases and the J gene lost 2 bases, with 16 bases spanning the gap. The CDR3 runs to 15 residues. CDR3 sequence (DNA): TGCAGTGCTAGGTATGGTGGGCAGACCAACACTGAAGCTTTCTTT. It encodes CSARYGGQTNTEAFF.

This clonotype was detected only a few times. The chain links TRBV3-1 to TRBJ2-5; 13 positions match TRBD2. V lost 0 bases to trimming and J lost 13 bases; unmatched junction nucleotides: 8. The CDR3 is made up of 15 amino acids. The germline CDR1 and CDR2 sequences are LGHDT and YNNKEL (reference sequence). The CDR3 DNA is TGTGCCAGCAGCCAAGATCTTCTTGGACTAGCGGGGGCGTACTTC. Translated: CASSQDLLGLAGAYF.

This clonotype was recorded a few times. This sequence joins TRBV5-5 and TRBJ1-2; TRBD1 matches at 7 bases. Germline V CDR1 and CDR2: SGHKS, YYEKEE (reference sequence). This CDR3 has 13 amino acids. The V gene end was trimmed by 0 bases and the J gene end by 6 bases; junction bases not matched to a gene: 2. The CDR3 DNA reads TGTGCCAGCAGCTTGGTCAGGGGGGATGGCTACACCTTC. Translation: CASSLVRGDGYTF.

The CDR3 loop is CASNTKRMNTEAFF. CDR3 DNA: TGTGCCAGCAATACGAAAAGAATGAACACTGAAGCTTTCTTT. This chain connects TRBV2 to TRBJ1-1, with unresolved D. There are 14 residues in the CDR3. Deletions cut 7 bases from V and 0 bases from J, with 12 bases between. The germline V gene has CDR1 SNHLY and CDR2 FYNNEI.

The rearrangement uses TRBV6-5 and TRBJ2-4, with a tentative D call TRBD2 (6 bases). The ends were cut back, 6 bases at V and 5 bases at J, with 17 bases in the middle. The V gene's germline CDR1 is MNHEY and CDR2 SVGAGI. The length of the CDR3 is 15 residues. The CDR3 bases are TGTGCCAGCAGCCCCCCCACAGGAGGGCAAAACATTCAGTACTTC. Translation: CASSPPTGGQNIQYF.

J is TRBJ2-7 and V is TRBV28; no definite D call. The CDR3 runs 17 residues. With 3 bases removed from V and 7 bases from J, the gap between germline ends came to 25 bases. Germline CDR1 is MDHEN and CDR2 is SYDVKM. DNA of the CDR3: TGTGCCAGCAGTTTGCTCGGGCAGGCTGGTCTAAGGTGGGAGCAGTACTTC. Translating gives CASSLLGQAGLRWEQYF.

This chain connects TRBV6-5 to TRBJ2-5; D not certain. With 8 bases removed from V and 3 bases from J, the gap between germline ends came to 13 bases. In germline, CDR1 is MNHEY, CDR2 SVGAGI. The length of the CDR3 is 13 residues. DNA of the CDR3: TGTGCCAGCTCCGACGACCTGGAAGAGACCCAGTACTTC. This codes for CASSDDLEETQYF.

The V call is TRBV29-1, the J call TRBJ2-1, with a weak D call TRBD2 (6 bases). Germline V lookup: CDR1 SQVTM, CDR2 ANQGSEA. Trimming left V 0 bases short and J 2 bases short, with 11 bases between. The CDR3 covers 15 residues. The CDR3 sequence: CSVEESGVTYNEQFF. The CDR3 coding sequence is TGCAGCGTTGAAGAATCGGGGGTTACCTACAATGAGCAGTTCTTC.

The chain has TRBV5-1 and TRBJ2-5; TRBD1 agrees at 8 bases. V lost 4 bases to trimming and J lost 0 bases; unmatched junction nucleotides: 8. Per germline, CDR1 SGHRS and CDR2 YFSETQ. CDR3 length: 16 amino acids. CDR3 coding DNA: TGCGCCAGCAGCGCGGGACGACAGGGGTACCAAGAGACCCAGTACTTC. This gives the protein CASSAGRQGYQETQYF.

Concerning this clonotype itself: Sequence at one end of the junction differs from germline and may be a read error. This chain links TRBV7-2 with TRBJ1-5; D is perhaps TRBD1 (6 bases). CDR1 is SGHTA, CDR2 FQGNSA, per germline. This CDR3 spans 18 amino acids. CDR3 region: CACSLGRLGGGYNQPQHF. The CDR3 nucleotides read TGTGCCTGCAGCTTAGGCAGACTAGGAGGGGGGTATAATCAGCCCCAGCATTTT.

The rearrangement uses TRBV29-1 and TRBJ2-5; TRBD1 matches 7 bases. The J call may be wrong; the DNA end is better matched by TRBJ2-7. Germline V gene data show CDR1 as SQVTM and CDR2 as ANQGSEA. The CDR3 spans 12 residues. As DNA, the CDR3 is TGCAGCGTCCGGGACAGCTACTACGAGCAGTACTTC. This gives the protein CSVRDSYYEQYF.

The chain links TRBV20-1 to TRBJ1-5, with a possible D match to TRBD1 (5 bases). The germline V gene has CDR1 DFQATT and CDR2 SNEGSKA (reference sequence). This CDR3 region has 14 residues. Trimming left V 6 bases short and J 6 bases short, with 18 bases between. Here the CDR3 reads CSAVGQGRVQPQHF. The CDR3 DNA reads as TGCAGTGCAGTAGGTCAGGGTAGGGTTCAGCCCCAGCATTTT.